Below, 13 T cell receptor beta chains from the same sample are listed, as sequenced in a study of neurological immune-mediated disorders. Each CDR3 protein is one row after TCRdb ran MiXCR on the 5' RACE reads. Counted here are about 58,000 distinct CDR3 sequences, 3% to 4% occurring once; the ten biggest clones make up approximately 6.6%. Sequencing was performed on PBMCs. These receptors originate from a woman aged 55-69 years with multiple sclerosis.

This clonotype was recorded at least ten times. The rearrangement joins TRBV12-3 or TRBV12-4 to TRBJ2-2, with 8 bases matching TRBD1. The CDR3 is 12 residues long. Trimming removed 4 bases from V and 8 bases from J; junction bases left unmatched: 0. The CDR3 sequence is CASSWTGGELFF. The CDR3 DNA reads TGTGCCAGCAGTTGGACAGGGGGGGAGCTGTTTTTT.

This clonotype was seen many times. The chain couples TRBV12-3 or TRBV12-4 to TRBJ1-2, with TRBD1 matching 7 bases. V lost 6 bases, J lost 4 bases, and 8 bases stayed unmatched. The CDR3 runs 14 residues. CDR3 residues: CASRPDTGVYGYTF. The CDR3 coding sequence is TGTGCCAGCAGACCAGATACAGGGGTCTATGGCTACACCTTC.

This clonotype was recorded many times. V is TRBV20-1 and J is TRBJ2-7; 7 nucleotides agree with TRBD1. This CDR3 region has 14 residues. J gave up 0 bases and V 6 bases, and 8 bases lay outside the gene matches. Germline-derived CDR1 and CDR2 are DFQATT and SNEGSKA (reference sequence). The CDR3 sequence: CSATRTGHSYEQYF. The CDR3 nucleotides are TGCAGTGCGACCCGGACAGGACACTCCTACGAGCAGTACTTC.

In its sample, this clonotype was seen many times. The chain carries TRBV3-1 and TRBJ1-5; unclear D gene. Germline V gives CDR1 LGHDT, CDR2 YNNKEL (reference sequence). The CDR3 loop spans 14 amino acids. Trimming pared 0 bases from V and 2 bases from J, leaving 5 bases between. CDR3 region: CASSQESRNQPQHF. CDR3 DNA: TGTGCCAGCAGCCAAGAATCGCGCAATCAGCCCCAGCATTTT. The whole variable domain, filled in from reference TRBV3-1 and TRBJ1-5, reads DTAVSQTPKYLVTQMGNDKSIKCEQNLGHDTMYWYKQDSKKFLKIMFSYNNKELIINETVPNRFSPKSPDKAHLNLHINSLELGDSAVYFCASSQESRNQPQHFGDGTRLSIL.

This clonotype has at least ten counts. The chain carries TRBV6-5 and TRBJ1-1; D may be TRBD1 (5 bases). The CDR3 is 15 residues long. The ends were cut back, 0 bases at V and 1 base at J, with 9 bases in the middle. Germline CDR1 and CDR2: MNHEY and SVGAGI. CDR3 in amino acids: CASSYSSGRNTEAFF. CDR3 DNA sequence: TGTGCCAGCAGTTACTCGTCAGGGAGGAACACTGAAGCTTTCTTT.

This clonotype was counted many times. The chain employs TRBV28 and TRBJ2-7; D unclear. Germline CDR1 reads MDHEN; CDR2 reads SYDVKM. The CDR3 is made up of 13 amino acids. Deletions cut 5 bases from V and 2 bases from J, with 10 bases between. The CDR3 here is CASSRPSTYEQYF. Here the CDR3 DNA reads TGTGCCAGCAGTCGCCCCAGCACCTACGAGCAGTACTTC.

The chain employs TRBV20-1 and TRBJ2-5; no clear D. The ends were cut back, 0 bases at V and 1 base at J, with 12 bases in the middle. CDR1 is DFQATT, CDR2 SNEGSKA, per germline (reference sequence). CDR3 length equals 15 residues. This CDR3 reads CSARDLSEIQETQYF. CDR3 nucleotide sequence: TGCAGTGCTAGAGATTTATCCGAGATCCAAGAGACCCAGTACTTC.

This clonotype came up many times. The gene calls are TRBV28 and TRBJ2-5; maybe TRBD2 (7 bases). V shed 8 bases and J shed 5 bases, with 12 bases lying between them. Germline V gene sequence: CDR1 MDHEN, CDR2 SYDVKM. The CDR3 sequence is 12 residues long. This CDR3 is CASGGAGETQYF. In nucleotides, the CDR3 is TGTGCCAGCGGGGGGGCGGGTGAGACCCAGTACTTC.

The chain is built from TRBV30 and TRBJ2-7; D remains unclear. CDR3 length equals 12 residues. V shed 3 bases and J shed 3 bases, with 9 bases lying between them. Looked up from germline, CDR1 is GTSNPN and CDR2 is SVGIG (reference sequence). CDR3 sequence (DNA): TGTGCCTGGAGCCGTCAGGTCTACGAGCAGTACTTC. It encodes CAWSRQVYEQYF.

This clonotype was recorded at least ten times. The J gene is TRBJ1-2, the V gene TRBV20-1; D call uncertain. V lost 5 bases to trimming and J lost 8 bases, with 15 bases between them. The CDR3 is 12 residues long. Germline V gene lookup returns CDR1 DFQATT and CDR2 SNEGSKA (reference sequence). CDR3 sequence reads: CSAPEWQDGYTF. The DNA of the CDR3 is TGCAGTGCTCCAGAGTGGCAGGACGGCTACACCTTC.

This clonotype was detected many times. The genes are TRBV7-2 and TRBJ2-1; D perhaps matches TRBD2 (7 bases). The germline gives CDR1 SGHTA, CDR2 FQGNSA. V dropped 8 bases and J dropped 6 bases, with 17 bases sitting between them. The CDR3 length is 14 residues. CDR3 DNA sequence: TGTGCCAGCGAATGGGGGGGGGCCCCCAATGAGCAGTTCTTC. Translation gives CASEWGGAPNEQFF.

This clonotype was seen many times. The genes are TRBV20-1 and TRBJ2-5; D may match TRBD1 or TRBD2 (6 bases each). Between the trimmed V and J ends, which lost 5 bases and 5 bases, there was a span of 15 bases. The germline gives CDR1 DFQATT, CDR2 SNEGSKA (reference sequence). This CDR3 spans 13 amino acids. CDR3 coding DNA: TGCAGTGCTGATTCGGGGGCCCTCGAGACCCAGTACTTC. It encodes CSADSGALETQYF.

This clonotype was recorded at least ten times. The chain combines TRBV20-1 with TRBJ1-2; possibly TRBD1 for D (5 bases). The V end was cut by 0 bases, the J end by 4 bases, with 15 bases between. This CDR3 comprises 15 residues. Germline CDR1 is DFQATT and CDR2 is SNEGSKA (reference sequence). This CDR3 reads CSARDDLGGGYGYTF. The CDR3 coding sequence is TGCAGTGCTAGAGATGACTTGGGGGGGGGCTATGGCTACACCTTC.